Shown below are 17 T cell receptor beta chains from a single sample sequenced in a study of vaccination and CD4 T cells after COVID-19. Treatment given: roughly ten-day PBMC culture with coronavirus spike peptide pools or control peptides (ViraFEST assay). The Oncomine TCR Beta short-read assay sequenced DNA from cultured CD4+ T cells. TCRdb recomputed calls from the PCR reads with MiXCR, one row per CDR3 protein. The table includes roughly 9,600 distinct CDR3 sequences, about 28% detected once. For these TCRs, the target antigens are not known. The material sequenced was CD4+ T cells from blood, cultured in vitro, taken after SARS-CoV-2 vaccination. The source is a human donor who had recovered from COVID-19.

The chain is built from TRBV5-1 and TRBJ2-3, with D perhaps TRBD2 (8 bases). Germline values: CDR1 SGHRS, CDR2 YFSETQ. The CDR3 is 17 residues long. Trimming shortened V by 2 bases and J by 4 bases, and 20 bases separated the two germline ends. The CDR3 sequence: CASSFQTGGGLSDTQYF. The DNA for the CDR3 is TGCGCCAGCAGCTTTCAAACGGGAGGGGGCTTATCAGATACGCAGTATTTT. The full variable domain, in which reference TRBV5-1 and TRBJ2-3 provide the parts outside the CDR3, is KAGVTQTPRYLIKTRGQQVTLSCSPISGHRSVSWYQQTPGQGLQFLFEYFSETQRNKGNFPGRFSGRQFSNSRSEMNVSTLELGDSALYLCASSFQTGGGLSDTQYFGPGTRLTVL.

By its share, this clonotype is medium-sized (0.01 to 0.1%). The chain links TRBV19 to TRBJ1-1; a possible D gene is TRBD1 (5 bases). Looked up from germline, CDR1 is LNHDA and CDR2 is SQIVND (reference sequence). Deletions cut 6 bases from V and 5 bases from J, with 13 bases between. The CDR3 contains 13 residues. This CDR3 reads CASSFDRGTEAFF. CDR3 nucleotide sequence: TGTGCCAGTAGCTTTGATCGGGGGACTGAAGCTTTCTTT.

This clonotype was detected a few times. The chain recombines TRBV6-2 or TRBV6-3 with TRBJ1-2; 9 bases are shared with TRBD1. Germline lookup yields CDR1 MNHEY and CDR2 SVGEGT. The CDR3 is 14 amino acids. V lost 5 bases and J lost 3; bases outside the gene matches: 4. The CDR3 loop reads CASSTGGLDYGYTF. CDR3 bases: TGTGCCAGCAGTACAGGGGGCCTGGACTATGGCTACACCTTC.

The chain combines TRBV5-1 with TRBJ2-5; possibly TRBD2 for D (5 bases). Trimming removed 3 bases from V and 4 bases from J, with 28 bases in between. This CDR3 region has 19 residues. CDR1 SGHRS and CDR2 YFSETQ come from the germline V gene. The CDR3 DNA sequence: TGCGCCAGCAGCTCCGGGCCCCAAAGTTTAGGCGGCCGGGGAGAGACCCAGTACTTC. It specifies CASSSGPQSLGGRGETQYF.

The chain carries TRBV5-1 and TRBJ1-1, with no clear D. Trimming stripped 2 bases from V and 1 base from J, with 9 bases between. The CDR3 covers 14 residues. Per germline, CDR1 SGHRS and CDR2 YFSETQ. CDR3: CASSLGRTNTEAFF. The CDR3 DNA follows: TGCGCCAGCAGCTTAGGTCGGACGAACACTGAAGCTTTCTTT. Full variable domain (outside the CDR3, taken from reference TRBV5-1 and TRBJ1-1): KAGVTQTPRYLIKTRGQQVTLSCSPISGHRSVSWYQQTPGQGLQFLFEYFSETQRNKGNFPGRFSGRQFSNSRSEMNVSTLELGDSALYLCASSLGRTNTEAFFGQGTRLTVV.

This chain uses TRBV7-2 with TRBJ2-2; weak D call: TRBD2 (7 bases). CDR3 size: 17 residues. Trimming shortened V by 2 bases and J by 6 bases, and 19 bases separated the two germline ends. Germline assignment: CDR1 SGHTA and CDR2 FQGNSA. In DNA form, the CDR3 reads TGTGCCAGCAGCTTAAGTGGGTCCTCGGGGGGCGCCGGGGAGCTGTTTTTT. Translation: CASSLSGSSGGAGELFF.

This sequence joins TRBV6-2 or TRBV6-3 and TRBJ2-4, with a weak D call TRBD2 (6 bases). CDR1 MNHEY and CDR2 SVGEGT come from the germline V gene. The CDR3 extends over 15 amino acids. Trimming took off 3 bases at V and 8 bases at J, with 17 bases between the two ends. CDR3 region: CASSYPPRGRDIQYF. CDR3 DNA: TGTGCCAGCAGTTATCCGCCTCGGGGGAGAGACATTCAGTACTTC.

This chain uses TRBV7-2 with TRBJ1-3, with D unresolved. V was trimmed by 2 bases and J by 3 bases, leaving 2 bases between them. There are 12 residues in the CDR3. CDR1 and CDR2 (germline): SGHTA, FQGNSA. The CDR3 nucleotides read TGTGCCAGCAGCTTAAATGGAAACACCATATATTTT. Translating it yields CASSLNGNTIYF.

This chain's CDR3 is CASSGGGLGYNEQFF. In nucleotides, the CDR3 is TGTGCCAGCAGCGGGGGGGGACTAGGGTACAATGAGCAGTTCTTC. The V gene is TRBV12-3 or TRBV12-4, the J gene TRBJ2-1; 8 bases line up with TRBD2. There are 15 residues in the CDR3. Trimming at V came to 6 bases and at J to 4 bases, leaving 8 bases not matched to a gene.

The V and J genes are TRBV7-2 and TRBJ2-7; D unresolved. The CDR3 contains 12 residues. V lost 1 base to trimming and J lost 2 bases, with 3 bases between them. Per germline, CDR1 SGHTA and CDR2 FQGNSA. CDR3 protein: CASSLGTYEQYF. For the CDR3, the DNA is TGTGCCAGCAGCTTAGGGACCTACGAGCAGTACTTC.

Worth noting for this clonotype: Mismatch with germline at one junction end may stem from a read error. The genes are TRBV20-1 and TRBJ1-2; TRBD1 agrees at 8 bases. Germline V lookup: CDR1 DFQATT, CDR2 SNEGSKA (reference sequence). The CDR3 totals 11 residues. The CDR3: CSAPGTGWISF. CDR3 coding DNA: TGCAGTGCCCCCGGGACAGGATGGATCTCTTTC.

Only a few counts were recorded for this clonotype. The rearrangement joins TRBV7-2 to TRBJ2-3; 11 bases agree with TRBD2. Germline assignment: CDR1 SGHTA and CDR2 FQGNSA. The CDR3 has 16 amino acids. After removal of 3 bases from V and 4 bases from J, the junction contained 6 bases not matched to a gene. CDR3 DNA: TGTGCCAGCAGCTTTAAGGGACTAGCGGCTTCAGATACGCAGTATTTT. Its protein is CASSFKGLAASDTQYF.

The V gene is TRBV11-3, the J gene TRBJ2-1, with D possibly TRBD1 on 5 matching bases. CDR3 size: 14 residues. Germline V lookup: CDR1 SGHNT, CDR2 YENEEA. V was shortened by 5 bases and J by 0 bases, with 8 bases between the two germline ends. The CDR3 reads CASSLGPSYNEQFF. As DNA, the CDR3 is TGTGCCAGCAGCCTGGGGCCCTCCTACAATGAGCAGTTCTTC.

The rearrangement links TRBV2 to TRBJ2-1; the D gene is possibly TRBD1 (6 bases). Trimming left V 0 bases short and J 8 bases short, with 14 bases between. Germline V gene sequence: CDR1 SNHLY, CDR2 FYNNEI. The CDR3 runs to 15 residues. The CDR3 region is CASSEANWTVDEQFF. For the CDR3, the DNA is TGTGCCAGCAGTGAAGCGAATTGGACAGTAGATGAGCAGTTCTTC.

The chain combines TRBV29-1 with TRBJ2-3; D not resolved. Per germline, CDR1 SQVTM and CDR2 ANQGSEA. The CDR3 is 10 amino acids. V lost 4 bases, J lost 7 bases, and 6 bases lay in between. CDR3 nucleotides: TGCAGCGTTGTACAACATACGCAGTATTTT. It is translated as CSVVQHTQYF.

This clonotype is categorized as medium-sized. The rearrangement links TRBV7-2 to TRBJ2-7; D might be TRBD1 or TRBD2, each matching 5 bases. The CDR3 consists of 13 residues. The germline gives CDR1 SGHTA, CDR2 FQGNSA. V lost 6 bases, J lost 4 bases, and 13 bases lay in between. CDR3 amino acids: CASRFGTAYEQYF. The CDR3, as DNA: TGTGCCAGCAGGTTCGGGACCGCTTACGAGCAGTACTTC.

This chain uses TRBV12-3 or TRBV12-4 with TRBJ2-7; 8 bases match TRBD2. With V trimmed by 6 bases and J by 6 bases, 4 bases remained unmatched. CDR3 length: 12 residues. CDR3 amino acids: CASSREGGEQYF. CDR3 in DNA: TGTGCCAGCAGCCGGGAGGGGGGCGAGCAGTACTTC.